This TCR beta chain was recorded in a study of OX40 agonist ivuxolimab in advanced cancers. Study-wide results and limits: Among T cells, CD8+ cells averaged more expanded clones than CD4+ cells. Both blood CD4+ and CD8+ T cells showed clonal growth by week 6 at 0.1 to 3.0 mg/kg.

Comment on this clone: The antigen remains unidentified.

This table comes from immunoSEQ multiplex PCR, and its TCRdb copy is limited to in-frame clones, with some not included. The sample carries around 93,000 clones, more than 75% recorded once. Germline V gene sequence: CDR1 MNHEY, CDR2 SVGAGI. Trimming took off 9 bases at V and 2 bases at J, with 20 bases between the two ends. This CDR3 spans 15 amino acids. V and J are TRBV6-5 and TRBJ2-7; D possibly uses TRBD1 or TRBD2 (5 bases each). The sequences come from CD4+ or CD8+ T cells sorted from blood, collected in a trial of the OX40 agonist ivuxolimab. The receptor was derived from an adult with an advanced solid tumor such as melanoma, head and neck, liver or kidney cancer. CDR3 sequence: CASSYNERGPYEQYF. The CDR3 DNA reads TGTGCCAGTAGCTATAATGAGAGGGGCCCCTACGAGCAGTACTTC.